This T cell receptor (beta chain) was documented in a study of OX40 agonist ivuxolimab in advanced cancers. Study-level results: The study found among the lowest clonal expansion in partial responders at 0.1-3.0 mg/kg.

The assay was immunoSEQ multiplex PCR, and TCRdb's table has in-frame clones only and misses some. The data contain about 36,000 clones, 74% of them singletons. For this clone: The antigen remains unidentified.

Losses at the gene ends were 2 bases for V and 6 bases for J; bases not matched to a gene: 9. The germline V gene encodes CDR1 MGHRA and CDR2 YSYEKL. The CDR3 is 17 amino acids. The sequences come from CD4+ or CD8+ T cells sorted from blood, collected in a trial of the OX40 agonist ivuxolimab. The clonotype comes from an adult with an advanced solid tumor such as melanoma, head and neck, liver or kidney cancer. The chain has TRBV4-1 and TRBJ2-1; 11 bases map to TRBD2. CDR3 in DNA: TGCGCCAGCAGCCAACTGGGAGTAGCGGGGGGGGGCAATGAGCAGTTCTTC. Translation gives CASSQLGVAGGGNEQFF.